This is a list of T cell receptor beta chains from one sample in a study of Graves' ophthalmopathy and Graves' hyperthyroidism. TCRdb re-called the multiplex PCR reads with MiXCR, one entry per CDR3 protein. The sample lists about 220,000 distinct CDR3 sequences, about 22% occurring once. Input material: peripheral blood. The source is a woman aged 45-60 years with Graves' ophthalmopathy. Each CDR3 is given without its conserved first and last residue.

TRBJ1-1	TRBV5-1	ASNTGWGAGTEAF
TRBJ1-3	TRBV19	ASSPPGQRNTIY
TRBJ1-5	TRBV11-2	ASSLGSNRGNQPQH
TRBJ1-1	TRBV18	ASSARDTEAF
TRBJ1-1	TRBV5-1	ASSPHDGMNTEAF
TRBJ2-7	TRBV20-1	SARSPNSYEQY
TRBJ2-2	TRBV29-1	SAQAGGTGELY
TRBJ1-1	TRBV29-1	SLKTGLVGAF
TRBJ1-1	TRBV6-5	ASSYRTGTEAF
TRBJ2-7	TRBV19	ASSTGPGDEQY
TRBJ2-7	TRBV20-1	SATPAGEGLYEQY
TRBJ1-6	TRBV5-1	ASSLAPQDNNSPLH
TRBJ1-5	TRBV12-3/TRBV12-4	ASSSGTGGGNQPQH
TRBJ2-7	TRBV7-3	ATSIAGGYEQY
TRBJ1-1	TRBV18	ASSYDRNTEAF
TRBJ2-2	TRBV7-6	ASSAEDGDGELF
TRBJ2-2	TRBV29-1	STGGEGTGELF
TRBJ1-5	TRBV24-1	ATSDPGTGHQPQH
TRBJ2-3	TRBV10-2	ASSPLAGGTDTQY
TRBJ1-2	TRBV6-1	ASSPGTKTQGSHGYT
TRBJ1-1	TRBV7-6	ASTLRDVNTEAF